This T cell receptor beta chain was retrieved from a study of T cells in localized non-small cell lung cancer. TCRdb's table, derived via immunoSEQ multiplex PCR, lists solely in-frame clones and lacks some. The sample contains about 750 clones, under 45% of which appear only once. The V gene's germline CDR1 is MNHGY and CDR2 SAAAGT. The V gene lost 2 bases and the J gene lost 2 bases, with 11 bases spanning the gap. This CDR3 has 15 amino acids. Lung tissue at least 2 cm from the tumor margin was confirmed free of atypia. The source was normal lung tissue next to the tumor, collected before any cancer treatment. The chain employs TRBV6-8 and TRBJ2-3, with D possibly being TRBD1 (6 bases). The receptor comes from a male donor older than 55 with stage II squamous cell lung carcinoma. CDR3 residues: CASSYQQGITDTQYF. The CDR3 nucleotides read TGTGCCAGCAGTTACCAACAGGGAATCACAGATACGCAGTATTTT.